The next 15 T cell receptor beta chains were all read from a single sample in a study of blood T cell repertoires in COVID-19. Assay: immunoSEQ multiplex PCR; the TCRdb copy retains only in-frame clones and omits some. The table records about 110,000 clones, about 84% of them present only once. Sequencing used peripheral blood. All receptors derive from a woman in her sixties or seventies with acute or convalescent COVID-19.

This chain uses TRBV27 with TRBJ2-7; 8 bases are a match to TRBD1. CDR1 is MNHEY and CDR2 is SMNVEV in the germline V gene (reference sequence). Trimming removed 3 bases from V and 3 bases from J; junction bases left unmatched: 7. The length of the CDR3 is 15 residues. The CDR3 sequence is CASSLGPTGVYEQYF. In nucleotides, the CDR3 is TGTGCCAGCAGTTTGGGGCCGACAGGGGTCTACGAGCAGTACTTC.

This clone was seen only once. The rearrangement uses TRBV4-1 and TRBJ2-3; tentative D call: TRBD2 (6 bases). Trimming took 3 bases from V and 1 from J, leaving 17 bases between them. This CDR3 is 17 amino acids long. Per the germline V gene, CDR1 is MGHRA and CDR2 is YSYEKL. CDR3 in amino acids: CASSQNLASSGTDTQYF. The CDR3 DNA follows: TGCGCCAGCAGCCAGAATCTAGCGTCGTCTGGCACAGATACGCAGTATTTT.

A single count supports this clone. The chain combines TRBV5-1 with TRBJ2-5; 13 nucleotides align to TRBD2. The CDR3 sequence is 16 residues long. The junction had 4 bases not matched to a gene; V was cut back by 5 bases and J by 0 bases. The germline V gene has CDR1 SGHRS and CDR2 YFSETQ. This chain's CDR3 is CASRTGLAGDQETQYF. The CDR3 DNA follows: TGCGCCAGCAGGACCGGACTAGCGGGGGACCAAGAGACCCAGTACTTC.

The rearrangement links TRBV19 to TRBJ1-4; unclear D gene. Looked up from germline, CDR1 is LNHDA and CDR2 is SQIVND (reference sequence). V lost 5 bases, J lost 4 bases, and 8 bases lay in between. The CDR3 sequence is 13 residues long. The chain's CDR3 is CASSVRLNEKLFF. CDR3 DNA: TGTGCCAGTAGTGTGAGACTTAATGAAAAACTGTTTTTT.

The rearrangement links TRBV9 to TRBJ2-1; weak D call: TRBD1 (6 bases). Germline CDR1 reads SGDLS; CDR2 reads YYNGEE. The CDR3 totals 14 residues. V dropped 0 bases and J dropped 4 bases, with 8 bases sitting between them. In DNA, the CDR3 is TGTGCCAGCAGCGTAGGGCAGGGGTACAATGAGCAGTTCTTC. This sequence encodes CASSVGQGYNEQFF.

This sequence joins TRBV5-1 and TRBJ2-2; D unclear. The CDR3 is 16 amino acids. With 0 bases removed from V and 1 base from J, the gap between germline ends came to 10 bases. Germline V gene data show CDR1 as SGHRS and CDR2 as YFSETQ. The CDR3 DNA follows: TGCGCCAGCAGCTTGGCCGGCGGAAGGAACACCGGGGAGCTGTTTTTT. Amino acid sequence: CASSLAGGRNTGELFF.

This sequence joins TRBV28 and TRBJ1-5; D may be TRBD1 (5 bases). This CDR3 is 16 amino acids long. V lost 3 bases and J lost 0, with 12 bases in between. Germline V gene sequence: CDR1 MDHEN, CDR2 SYDVKM. The CDR3 is CASSLYRLPSNQPQHF. Written as DNA, the CDR3 is TGTGCCAGCAGTTTGTACAGGCTACCTAGCAATCAGCCCCAGCATTTT.

The chain joins TRBV11-3 to TRBJ2-3, with D uncertain. Trimming stripped 1 base from V and 4 bases from J, with 6 bases between. This CDR3 contains 13 residues. Germline V CDR1 and CDR2: SGHNT, YENEEA. The CDR3 nucleotides read TGTGCCAGCAGCTTAGCTCCGGCAGATACGCAGTATTTT. This sequence encodes CASSLAPADTQYF.

The genes are TRBV30 and TRBJ2-2; 10 bases agree with TRBD2. CDR3 size: 16 residues. CDR1 and CDR2 (germline): GTSNPN, SVGIG (reference sequence). V trimming: 0 bases; J trimming: 6 bases; junction bases outside the gene matches: 7. Here the CDR3 DNA reads TGTGCCTGGAGTGTAGGAGCGGGAGGGTCCGCCGGGGAGCTGTTTTTT. Amino acid sequence: CAWSVGAGGSAGELFF.

The chain employs TRBV7-8 and TRBJ2-1; weak D call: TRBD2 (6 bases). Trimming left V 1 base short and J 8 bases short, with 9 bases between. Germline V gene data show CDR1 as SGHVS and CDR2 as FQNEAQ. The CDR3 length is 13 residues. CDR3 sequence reads: CASSLETRYEQFF. In DNA, the CDR3 is TGTGCCAGCAGCTTAGAGACTAGATATGAGCAGTTCTTC. The variable domain in full, completed from reference TRBV7-8 and TRBJ2-1, reads GAGVSQSPRYKVAKRGQDVALRCDPISGHVSLFWYQQALGQGPEFLTYFQNEAQLDKSGLPSDRFFAERPEGSVSTLKIQRTQQEDSAVYLCASSLETRYEQFFGPGTRLTVL.

The rearrangement uses TRBV5-1 and TRBJ1-6; tentatively, D is TRBD1 (6 bases). CDR3 length equals 14 residues. V was cut by 2 bases and J by 6 bases, with 9 bases left in between. Germline V gene data show CDR1 as SGHRS and CDR2 as YFSETQ. The CDR3 spells CASSLQGSNSPLHF. CDR3 DNA sequence: TGCGCCAGCAGCTTACAGGGAAGTAATTCACCCCTCCACTTT.

This clone was counted between two and nine times. The chain is built from TRBV29-1 and TRBJ1-5; a weak D match, TRBD1 (6 bases). This CDR3 is 14 amino acids long. Trimming stripped 6 bases from V and 4 bases from J, with 16 bases between. Germline V gene sequence: CDR1 SQVTM, CDR2 ANQGSEA. CDR3: CSVADSSLNQPQHF. The CDR3 nucleotides are TGCAGCGTCGCGGACAGCTCGTTGAATCAGCCCCAGCATTTT.

The chain has TRBV3-1 (or the pseudogene TRBV3-2) and TRBJ2-7; tentative D call: TRBD2 (5 bases). Germline V gene sequence: CDR1 LGHDT, CDR2 YNNKEL (reference sequence). This CDR3 has 15 residues. The V end lost 5 bases, the J end lost 0 bases, and 14 bases lay between the germline ends. Here the CDR3 DNA reads TGTGCCAGCAGCTCCCGGCGGGCCCCCTCCTACGAGCAGTACTTC. Its translation is CASSSRRAPSYEQYF.

The chain employs TRBV7-2 and TRBJ1-1; 8 bases are a match to TRBD1. V gave up 5 bases and J gave up 5 bases; unmatched junction bases: 7. CDR1 SGHTA and CDR2 FQGNSA come from the germline V gene. This CDR3 region has 14 residues. CDR3 sequence (DNA): TGTGCCAGCAGCAAGGACAGGGATGTAACTGAAGCTTTCTTT. Its protein is CASSKDRDVTEAFF.

The chain links TRBV5-1 to TRBJ2-5; TRBD2 matches 8 bases. The CDR3 loop spans 17 amino acids. The V gene end was trimmed by 0 bases and the J gene end by 4 bases; junction bases not matched to a gene: 11. Per germline, CDR1 SGHRS and CDR2 YFSETQ. The CDR3 nucleotides read TGCGCCAGCAGCTTGGCCCCTCTTCCCGGGGGGGGAGAGACCCAGTACTTC. This encodes CASSLAPLPGGGETQYF.